The entry below gives a single T cell receptor (beta chain) sequence along with its context. What this receptor recognizes is not known. Per-base qualities were not stored, and no clone one base away is much larger. V is cut back by 1 base and J by 0 bases, with 2 bases in the junction unmatched. The germline V gene supplies CDR1 MGHRA and CDR2 YSYEKL. Inclusive of the bounding cysteine and phenylalanine, the CDR3 is 16 residues long. Solely the CDR3 DNA is kept, with 48 bases framed from the first base. Amplification of TCR beta CDR3 regions was carried out from RNA transcripts. For the first round of RT-PCR on the TCR CDR3, the HTBI primer set was used together with the Qiagen OneStep RT-PCR kit. Libraries were constructed in a second round of multiplex PCR, after which size selection and purification were carried out. Sequencing of the libraries was done on an Illumina HiSeq2000 using paired-end 100 bp reads. In the paper's pipeline: SOAPnuke was used to process the raw data, throwing out any read that contained adapters or uncalled bases, had a mean Phred below 15, or lacked an exact constant-primer or identifier match. COPE v1.2.5 was used to merge the high-quality paired reads, and each unique nucleotide sequence was defined as a clonotype. MiTCR v1.1 was used to align clonotypes to the IMGT TRBV, TRBD and TRBJ reference segments. Only V-J combinations with frequency above 0.0001, covering roughly 99% of repertoires, were analysed. A TCS score was defined as the ratio of F50 (clonal expansion) to E x V (chaos), with BLOSUM62-based TCRdist applied between CDR3 peptides within each V-J. Welch's t-statistics and random forest reduced around 550 V-J features to 13, which were used in a naive Bayes classifier (R e1071). The public reads were quality trimmed at Q25 with fastp and then assembled into clones with MiXCR by TCRdb, keeping productive beta chains. Each entry merges the rows of one CDR3 protein and shows their most common DNA and genes. None of the V and J calls come from the authors' own analysis; TCRdb made them. Present in this sample are around 350,000 distinct CDR3 sequences, roughly 19% of which were seen just once. Clones ranked in the top ten supply 3.5% to 4% of the sample.

The sample belongs to a study of T cells in Graves' hyperthyroidism and ophthalmopathy (dated 2019 in TCRdb). Background on the whole study: Peripheral blood samples were taken at initial diagnosis, before any treatment was given. To identify TCR V-J signatures that set the groups apart, the researchers used a discovery cohort of 100 or so patients, made up of fewer than 50 with Graves' ophthalmopathy and 57 with stable Graves' hyperthyroidism. Following sampling, methimazole starting at 30 mg daily was given to hyperthyroidism patients, and high-dose intravenous methylprednisolone was given to ophthalmopathy patients. Thyroid tissue and blood T-cell repertoires from about six Graves' hyperthyroidism patients were also compared in the study. An independent validation cohort of 18 to 20 hyperthyroidism patients and 15 or so patients who later progressed to ophthalmopathy tested prospective prediction of ophthalmopathy. The approximately 100 discovery patients were randomly split 7:3 into training and test sets. According to the paper, TCR Vbeta CDR3 sequencing was carried out on some 140 peripheral blood samples, which came from 40 to 45 ophthalmopathy, 75 or so hyperthyroidism and approximately 17 progressor patients. Study-wide findings and limitations: In cross-validation, a model built on a 13 V-J signature told ophthalmopathy apart from stable hyperthyroidism with 85% to 90% sensitivity and around 81% specificity, and in testing the same model reached 80%/75%. Blood samples also contained most of the expanded thyroid clonotypes (frequency above 0.001), which suggests that blood repertoires may reflect thyroid immune responses. Sample size was not statistically predetermined, and blinding of investigators to group allocation was not performed. During validation, the model predicted progression to ophthalmopathy a median of about 6.3 months ahead of onset, with more than 55% sensitivity and almost 75% specificity.

Stable Graves' hyperthyroidism was defined as no progression to ophthalmopathy during 18 months of follow-up. Hyperthyroidism patients were newly diagnosed, with disease duration under 2 months, and aged 18 to 65 years. Exclusion was applied to patients with uncontrolled infections, other autoimmune diseases, pregnancy or lactation. Diagnoses relied on clinical symptoms, serum thyroxine and TRAb, thyroid ultrasound and orbital computed tomography. PBMCs were isolated from about 10 ml of fresh peripheral blood by Ficoll-Paque density gradient centrifugation. Total RNA was extracted with Trizol reagent, and quality was checked on an Agilent 2100 Bioanalyzer.

The TCR sequence derives from a young woman with Graves' hyperthyroidism. This chain is built from TRBV4-1 and TRBJ2-5; TRBD2 fits 10 bases in the junction. Sequenced sample: blood. CDR3 reads: CASSQVLAGDQETQYF. The bases are TGCGCCAGCAGCCAAGTCCTAGCGGGGGACCAAGAGACCCAGTACTTC.